This T cell receptor beta chain was observed in a study of T cells in narcolepsy. Study-wide context: Patients with NT1 or NT2 and healthy control donors were enrolled.

In regard to this clone: Its antigen is not identified.

Sequencing used immunoSEQ multiplex PCR; TCRdb keeps in-frame clones, though not all of them. The table shows tens of thousands of clones, with around 86% occurring only once. In germline, CDR1 is LGHNA, CDR2 YSLEER. Unmatched junction bases numbered 8, after V lost 3 bases and J lost 9 bases. The length of the CDR3 is 16 residues. Study results and caveats: Autoreactive clonotypes reportedly recurred in blood of same and different patients, not controls. No autoreactive T cell clone sequences appeared in some memory CD4+ repertoires. HCRT-specific and TRIB2-specific autoreactive clonotypes appeared among same-patient CSF and blood CD4+ clonotypes.

The rearrangement links TRBV4-3 to TRBJ2-1; 13 nucleotides agree with TRBD2. Sequencing was performed on CD45RA- memory CD4+ T cells from PBMCs. This clonotype was sampled from a human donor with narcolepsy. This CDR3 reads CASSHELAGGDGEQFF. For the CDR3, the DNA is TGCGCCAGCAGCCACGAACTAGCGGGGGGGGATGGTGAGCAGTTCTTC.